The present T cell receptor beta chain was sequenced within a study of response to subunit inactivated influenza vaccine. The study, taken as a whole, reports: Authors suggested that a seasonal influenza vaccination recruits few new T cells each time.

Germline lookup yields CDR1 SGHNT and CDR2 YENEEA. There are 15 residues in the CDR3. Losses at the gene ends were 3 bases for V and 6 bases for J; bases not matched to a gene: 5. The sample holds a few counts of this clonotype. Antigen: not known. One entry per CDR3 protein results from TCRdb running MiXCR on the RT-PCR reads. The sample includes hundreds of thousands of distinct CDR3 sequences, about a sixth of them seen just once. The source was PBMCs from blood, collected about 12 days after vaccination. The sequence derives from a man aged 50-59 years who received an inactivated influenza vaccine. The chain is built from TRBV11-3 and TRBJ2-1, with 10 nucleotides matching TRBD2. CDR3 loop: CASSLASGSFNEQFF. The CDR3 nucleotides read TGTGCCAGCAGCTTGGCTAGCGGGAGTTTCAATGAGCAGTTCTTC.